Below, 8 T cell receptor beta chains from the same sample are listed, as sequenced in a study of cytomegalovirus exposure and HLA in healthy donors. The method was immunoSEQ multiplex PCR; TCRdb's version includes in-frame clones alone and lacks a portion of them. The table lists over 200,000 clones, roughly 88% of them singletons. Material: PBMCs. These receptor sequences come from a young woman in good health and CMV-seronegative.

This chain links TRBV6-6 with TRBJ2-7, with D possibly matching TRBD2 (6 bases). The CDR3 covers 14 residues. V dropped 2 bases and J dropped 2 bases, with 10 bases sitting between them. Germline V CDR1 and CDR2: MNHNY, SVGAGI (reference sequence). Here the CDR3 DNA reads TGTGCCAGCAGTTACGGGAGGACAACCTACGAGCAGTACTTC. It encodes CASSYGRTTYEQYF.

With respect to this clone: The junction does not match germline at one end; this may be a read error. CDR3 DNA sequence: TGTGCCAGCAGTTGGCGGGAGAGCAGAGATACGCAGTATTTT. It encodes CASSWRESRDTQYF. The V call is TRBV27, the J call TRBJ2-3; TRBD2 aligns across 7 bases. CDR1 and CDR2 from the germline V gene are MNHEY and SMNVEV (reference sequence). This CDR3 has 14 amino acids.

The chain carries TRBV25-1 and TRBJ1-1, with TRBD1 identical over 8 bases. Germline CDR1 is MGHDK and CDR2 is SYGVNS. The CDR3 has 14 amino acids. J gave up 0 bases and V 6 bases, and 3 bases lay outside the gene matches. The CDR3, as DNA: TGTGCCAGCAGCCCGACAGGGGTGAACACTGAAGCTTTCTTT. Amino acids: CASSPTGVNTEAFF.

The rearrangement links TRBV7-9 to TRBJ2-5; a weak D match, TRBD1 (6 bases). The germline V and J ends were trimmed by 1 base and 4 bases, with 16 bases remaining between them. Germline V gene data show CDR1 as SEHNR and CDR2 as FQNEAQ (reference sequence). The CDR3 consists of 16 residues. DNA of the CDR3: TGTGCCAGCAGCTTAGACGCGGGCCAGGGGTTAGAGACCCAGTACTTC. Residues: CASSLDAGQGLETQYF.

This CDR3 is CASSYRAGLVYEQYF. The CDR3 region has the DNA TGTGCCAGCAGTTATAGGGCAGGGTTAGTCTACGAGCAGTACTTC. The rearrangement uses TRBV6-5 and TRBJ2-7; D might be TRBD1 (5 bases). Trimming took off 3 bases at V and 3 bases at J, with 15 bases between the two ends. Looked up from germline, CDR1 is MNHEY and CDR2 is SVGAGI. The CDR3 is 15 amino acids.

This clone was seen just once. The chain is built from TRBV5-4 and TRBJ2-7, with D unresolved. The V end lost 3 bases, the J end lost 3 bases, and 10 bases lay between the germline ends. The CDR3 totals 13 residues. The germline CDR1 and CDR2 sequences are SGHNT and YYREEE (reference sequence). The CDR3 coding sequence is TGTGCCAGCAGCTCCAGACTGAGCTACGAGCAGTACTTC. This encodes CASSSRLSYEQYF.

The gene calls are TRBV15 and TRBJ2-3; 8 nucleotides agree with TRBD2. V was clipped by 3 bases and J by 6 bases; unmatched bases: 11. The CDR3 has 16 residues. Germline V gives CDR1 LNHNV, CDR2 YYDKDF (reference sequence). Written as DNA, the CDR3 is TGTGCCACCAGCAGTGGAACTAGCGGTGTAGGGGATACGCAGTATTTT. Protein product: CATSSGTSGVGDTQYF. The full variable domain, its missing parts supplied by reference TRBV15 and TRBJ2-3, is DAMVIQNPRYQVTQFGKPVTLSCSQTLNHNVMYWYQQKSSQAPKLLFHYYDKDFNNEADTPDNFQSRRPNTSFCFLDIRSPGLGDTAMYLCATSSGTSGVGDTQYFGPGTRLTVL.

The chain uses TRBV7-6 and TRBJ2-1; 12 nucleotides agree with TRBD2. The J segment lost 5 bases and the V segment lost 5 bases, leaving 4 bases of the junction unmatched. The CDR3 runs to 15 residues. The V gene's germline CDR1 is SGHVS and CDR2 FNYEAQ. CDR3 amino acids: CASSRTSGDDNEQFF. The CDR3 nucleotides read TGTGCCAGCAGCAGGACTAGCGGGGATGACAATGAGCAGTTCTTC.